The clone carrying this T cell receptor beta chain was recorded at least ten times. Its target is not known. Regions amplified from RNA transcripts were the TCR beta CDR3 regions. HTBI primers were employed in a first-round RT-PCR of the TCR CDR3. TCRdb processed the multiplex PCR reads anew with MiXCR; each CDR3 protein has one entry. Of about 530,000 distinct CDR3 sequences in the sample, roughly a sixth are singletons; the top ten hold approximately 15%. These data are taken from a study of T cells in Graves' hyperthyroidism and ophthalmopathy. The wider study: Once the initial diagnosis was made, peripheral blood was obtained before any treatment. The study, taken as a whole, reports: The model made its ophthalmopathy prediction, and onset followed a median approximately 6 months later.

A NOSPECS grade of at least 4, a Clinical Activity Score of at least 3 and duration under 3 months were recorded in ophthalmopathy patients. Diagnoses used clinical symptoms, serum thyroxine and TRAb, thyroid ultrasound and orbital computed tomography. The V gene's germline CDR1 is MNHEY and CDR2 SMNVEV (reference sequence). Trimming took 0 bases from V and 2 from J; bases not matched to a gene: 18. The CDR3 contains 20 residues. V and J are TRBV27 and TRBJ2-7; 8 bases align to TRBD2. The TCR was taken from a woman between 18 and 29 years old with Graves' ophthalmopathy. What was sequenced was blood. DNA of the CDR3: TGTGCCAGCAGTTTATCCGGCCCCCGGGCTAGCGGGCGAATACCCTACGAGCAGTACTTC. It yields the protein CASSLSGPRASGRIPYEQYF.